A selection of T cell receptor beta chains follows, all from one sample in a study of blood T cell repertoires in COVID-19. This table comes from immunoSEQ multiplex PCR, and its TCRdb copy is limited to in-frame clones, with some not included. Of about 480,000 clones in the sample, 75% to 90% were seen once. The sample was PBMCs or T cells enriched from blood (not recorded which). These receptors all come from a woman aged 55-70 years who had recovered from COVID-19. CDR3s include the opening cysteine and the closing phenylalanine or tryptophan. Fields, in order: clone size, J gene, D gene, CDR3 length, V gene, CDR3 DNA, CDR3 protein. A D gene is named only where the DNA matches it firmly. Size is omitted from some rows. Given values are once, few, many or a class for expanded clones.

clone size: .
J gene: TRBJ1-5
D gene: TRBD1
CDR3 length: 14
V gene: TRBV27
CDR3 DNA: TGTGCCAGCGGGCCACAGGGGACAAATCAGCCCCAGCATTTT
CDR3 protein: CASGPQGTNQPQHF

clone size: .
J gene: TRBJ1-2
D gene: TRBD1
CDR3 length: 13
V gene: TRBV5-1
CDR3 DNA: TGCGCCAGCAGCCAGGACAGGGCCTATGGCTACACCTTC
CDR3 protein: CASSQDRAYGYTF

clone size: .
J gene: TRBJ2-7
D gene: .
CDR3 length: 11
V gene: TRBV11-2
CDR3 DNA: TGTGCCAGCAGCTTAGGTCGGGAGCAGTACTTC
CDR3 protein: CASSLGREQYF

clone size: .
J gene: TRBJ2-1
D gene: TRBD1
CDR3 length: 18
V gene: TRBV15
CDR3 DNA: TGTGCCACCAGCAGAGATCAGGTGACAGGGATCCGGTACAATGAGCAGTTCTTC
CDR3 protein: CATSRDQVTGIRYNEQFF

clone size: .
J gene: TRBJ1-6
D gene: .
CDR3 length: 16
V gene: TRBV10-3
CDR3 DNA: TGTGCCATCAGTGAGTCAGGGGCCCTAGTTAATTCACCCCTCCACTTT
CDR3 protein: CAISESGALVNSPLHF

clone size: .
J gene: TRBJ2-7
D gene: .
CDR3 length: 17
V gene: TRBV23-1
CDR3 DNA: TGCGCCAGCAGTCAATCTAGAAGGAGGGACGGGGCCTACGAGCAGTACTTC
CDR3 protein: CASSQSRRRDGAYEQYF

clone size: .
J gene: TRBJ1-1
D gene: .
CDR3 length: 13
V gene: TRBV6-1
CDR3 DNA: TGTGCCAGCAGTGAAGGTTTCGGGACTGAAGCTTTCTTT
CDR3 protein: CASSEGFGTEAFF

clone size: few
J gene: TRBJ2-1
D gene: .
CDR3 length: 16
V gene: TRBV4-1
CDR3 DNA: TGCGCCAGCAGCCAAGGCAGGCGGCTAGATGGGGCTGAGCAGTTCTTC
CDR3 protein: CASSQGRRLDGAEQFF

clone size: .
J gene: TRBJ1-3
D gene: TRBD1
CDR3 length: 17
V gene: TRBV2
CDR3 DNA: TGTGCCAGCCGTGGGGGGACAGGGGTGGTCTCTGGAAACACCATATATTTT
CDR3 protein: CASRGGTGVVSGNTIYF

clone size: .
J gene: TRBJ2-5
D gene: TRBD2
CDR3 length: 16
V gene: TRBV4-1
CDR3 DNA: TGCGCCAGCAGCCTTACGAGCGGGGGGGCCCGAGAGACCCAGTACTTC
CDR3 protein: CASSLTSGGARETQYF

clone size: once
J gene: TRBJ1-1
D gene: TRBD1
CDR3 length: 17
V gene: TRBV27
CDR3 DNA: TGTGCCAGCAGTCCGGGACAGGGCTACCTAATGAACACTGAAGCTTTCTTT
CDR3 protein: CASSPGQGYLMNTEAFF

clone size: .
J gene: TRBJ2-5
D gene: TRBD1
CDR3 length: 13
V gene: TRBV10-3
CDR3 DNA: TGTGCCATCAGTGGACAGGGGCGAGAGACCCAGTACTTC
CDR3 protein: CAISGQGRETQYF

clone size: .
J gene: TRBJ2-7
D gene: TRBD1
CDR3 length: 15
V gene: TRBV5-4
CDR3 DNA: TGTGCCAGCAGCTTAAGGACAGGTCTTAACTACGAGCAGTACTTC
CDR3 protein: CASSLRTGLNYEQYF

clone size: .
J gene: TRBJ1-1
D gene: .
CDR3 length: 13
V gene: TRBV15
CDR3 DNA: TGTGCCACCAGCCCGTCTGGGCAGACTGAAGCTTTCTTT
CDR3 protein: CATSPSGQTEAFF

clone size: .
J gene: TRBJ2-5
D gene: .
CDR3 length: 16
V gene: TRBV27
CDR3 DNA: TGTGCCAGCAGTTTATCCCCTGGGGGGTTCCAAGAGACCCAGTACTTC
CDR3 protein: CASSLSPGGFQETQYF

clone size: .
J gene: TRBJ1-2
D gene: .
CDR3 length: 13
V gene: TRBV15
CDR3 DNA: TGTGCCACCAGCAGAGGAGTGGACTATGGCTACACCTTC
CDR3 protein: CATSRGVDYGYTF

clone size: few
J gene: TRBJ1-4
D gene: .
CDR3 length: 15
V gene: TRBV10-2
CDR3 DNA: TGCGCCAGCAGCGAGGATTCCTCAGGGAACGAAAAACTGTTTTTT
CDR3 protein: CASSEDSSGNEKLFF

clone size: .
J gene: TRBJ2-2
D gene: TRBD1
CDR3 length: 17
V gene: TRBV6-6
CDR3 DNA: TGTGCCAGCAGTCGAATGACAGGGCGTAGGGACACCGGGGAGCTGTTTTTT
CDR3 protein: CASSRMTGRRDTGELFF

clone size: .
J gene: TRBJ1-2
D gene: TRBD1
CDR3 length: 13
V gene: TRBV29-1
CDR3 DNA: TGCAGCGCCGCCCGGGACAGCCTCTATGGCTACACCTTC
CDR3 protein: CSAARDSLYGYTF

clone size: .
J gene: TRBJ1-4
D gene: .
CDR3 length: 15
V gene: TRBV15
CDR3 DNA: TGTGCCACCAGCAGAGAGGGGGCGAGGGGTGAAAAACTGTTTTTT
CDR3 protein: CATSREGARGEKLFF

clone size: .
J gene: TRBJ1-2
D gene: .
CDR3 length: 15
V gene: TRBV4-1
CDR3 DNA: TGCGCCAGCAGCCAACCCACAACAGGGAACTATGGCTACACCTTC
CDR3 protein: CASSQPTTGNYGYTF

clone size: .
J gene: TRBJ2-1
D gene: TRBD1
CDR3 length: 14
V gene: TRBV11-3
CDR3 DNA: TGTGCCAGCAGCTTAGGAGGAGTGACAGGGCGACAGTTCTTC
CDR3 protein: CASSLGGVTGRQFF

clone size: .
J gene: TRBJ2-3
D gene: TRBD1
CDR3 length: 15
V gene: TRBV5-1
CDR3 DNA: TGCGCCAGCAGACTCGGGACAGTACTCACAGATACGCAGTATTTT
CDR3 protein: CASRLGTVLTDTQYF

clone size: .
J gene: TRBJ1-6
D gene: .
CDR3 length: 16
V gene: TRBV7-9
CDR3 DNA: TGTGCCAGCGACATACATGAGAGCTCCTATAATTCACCCCTCCACTTT
CDR3 protein: CASDIHESSYNSPLHF

clone size: .
J gene: TRBJ2-1
D gene: TRBD1
CDR3 length: 15
V gene: TRBV4-2
CDR3 DNA: TGTGCCAGCAGCCTTGGGACAGGCTCCTACAATGAGCAGTTCTTC
CDR3 protein: CASSLGTGSYNEQFF